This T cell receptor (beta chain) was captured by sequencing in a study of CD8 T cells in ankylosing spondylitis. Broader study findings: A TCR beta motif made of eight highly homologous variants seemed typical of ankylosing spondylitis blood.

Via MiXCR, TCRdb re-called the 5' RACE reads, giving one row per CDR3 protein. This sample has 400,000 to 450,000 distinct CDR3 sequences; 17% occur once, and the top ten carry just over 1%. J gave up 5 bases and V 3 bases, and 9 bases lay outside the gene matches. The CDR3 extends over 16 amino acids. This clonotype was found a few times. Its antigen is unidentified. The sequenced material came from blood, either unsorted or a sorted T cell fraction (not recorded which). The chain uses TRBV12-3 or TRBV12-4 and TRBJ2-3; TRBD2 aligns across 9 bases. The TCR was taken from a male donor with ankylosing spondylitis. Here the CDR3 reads CASSFAGGGAGDTQYF. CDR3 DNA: TGTGCCAGCAGTTTCGCTGGCGGGGGGGCTGGAGATACGCAGTATTTT.